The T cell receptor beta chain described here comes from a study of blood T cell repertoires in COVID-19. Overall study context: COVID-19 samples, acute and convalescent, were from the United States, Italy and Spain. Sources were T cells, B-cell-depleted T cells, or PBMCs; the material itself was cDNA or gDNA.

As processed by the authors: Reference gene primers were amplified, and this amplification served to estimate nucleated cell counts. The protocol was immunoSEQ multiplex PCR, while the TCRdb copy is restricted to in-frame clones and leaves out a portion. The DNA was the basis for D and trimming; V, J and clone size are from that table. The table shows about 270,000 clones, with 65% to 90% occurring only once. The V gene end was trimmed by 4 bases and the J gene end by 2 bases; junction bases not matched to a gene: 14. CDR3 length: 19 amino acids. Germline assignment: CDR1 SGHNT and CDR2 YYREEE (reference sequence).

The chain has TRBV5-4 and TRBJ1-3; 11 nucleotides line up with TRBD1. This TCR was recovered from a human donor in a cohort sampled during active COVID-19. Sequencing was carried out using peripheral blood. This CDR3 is CASSIRGWDRGSTGNTIYF. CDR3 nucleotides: TGTGCCAGCAGCATCAGAGGATGGGACAGGGGGTCGACTGGAAACACCATATATTTT.